This TCR beta chain was sequenced in a study of T-cell reconstitution after alpha-beta-depleted transplantation in children. Preparation of the TCRbeta library was carried out with unique molecular identifiers. Via MiXCR, TCRdb re-called the PCR reads, giving one row per CDR3 protein. Among some 500,000 distinct CDR3 sequences listed, about 18% were seen once. This CDR3 has 17 residues. The J segment lost 2 bases and the V segment lost 4 bases, leaving 10 bases of the junction unmatched. Germline V gene data show CDR1 as ENHRY and CDR2 as SYGVKD. The sequenced sample was PBMCs from the stem cell graft donor, obtained from the stem cell graft. The source of this sequence is a human donor who donated a stem cell graft to a child with acute lymphoblastic leukemia. The rearrangement joins TRBV10-3 to TRBJ1-3, with 8 bases fitting TRBD1. The CDR3 region has the DNA TGTGCCATCAGTGGAAATCAGGGGGCGCAGGCTGGAAACACCATATATTTT. Its protein product is CAISGNQGAQAGNTIYF.